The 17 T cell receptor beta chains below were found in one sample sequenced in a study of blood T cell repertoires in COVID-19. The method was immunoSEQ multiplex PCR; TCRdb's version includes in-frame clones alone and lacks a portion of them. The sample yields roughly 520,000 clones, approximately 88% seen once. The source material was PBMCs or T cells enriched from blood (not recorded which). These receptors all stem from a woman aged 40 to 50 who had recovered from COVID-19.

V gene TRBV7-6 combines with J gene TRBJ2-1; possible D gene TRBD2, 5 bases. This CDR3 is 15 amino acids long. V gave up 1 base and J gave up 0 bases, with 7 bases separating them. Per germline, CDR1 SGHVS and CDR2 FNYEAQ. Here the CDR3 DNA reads TGTGCCAGCAGCTTAGACGAGGGCTCCTACAATGAGCAGTTCTTC. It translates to CASSLDEGSYNEQFF.

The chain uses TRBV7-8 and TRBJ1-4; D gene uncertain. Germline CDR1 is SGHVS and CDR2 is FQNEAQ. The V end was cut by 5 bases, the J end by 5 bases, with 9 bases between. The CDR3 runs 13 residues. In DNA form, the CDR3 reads TGTGCCAGCAGCCCGGGAGAGAATGAAAAACTGTTTTTT. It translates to CASSPGENEKLFF.

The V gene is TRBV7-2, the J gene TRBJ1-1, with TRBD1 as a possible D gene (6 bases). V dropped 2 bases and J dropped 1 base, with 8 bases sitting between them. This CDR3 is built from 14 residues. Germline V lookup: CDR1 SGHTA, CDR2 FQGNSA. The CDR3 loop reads CASSLSRGNTEAFF. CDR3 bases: TGTGCCAGCAGCTTATCCAGGGGGAACACTGAAGCTTTCTTT.

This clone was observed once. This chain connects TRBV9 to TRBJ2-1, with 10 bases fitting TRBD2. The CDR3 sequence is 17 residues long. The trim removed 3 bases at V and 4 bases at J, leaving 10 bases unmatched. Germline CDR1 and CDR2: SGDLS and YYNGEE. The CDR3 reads CASSAPSGLALYNEQFF. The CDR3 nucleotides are TGTGCCAGCAGCGCGCCTTCGGGACTAGCGCTGTACAATGAGCAGTTCTTC.

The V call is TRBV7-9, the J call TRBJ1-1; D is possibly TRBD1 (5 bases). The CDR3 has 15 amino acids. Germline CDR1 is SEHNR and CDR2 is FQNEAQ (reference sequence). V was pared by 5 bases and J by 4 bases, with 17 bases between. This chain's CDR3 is CASSPLGQGGTEAFF. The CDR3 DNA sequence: TGTGCCAGCAGCCCCCTTGGCCAGGGTGGCACTGAAGCTTTCTTT. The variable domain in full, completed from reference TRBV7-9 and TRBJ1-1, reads DTGVSQNPRHKITKRGQNVTFRCDPISEHNRLYWYRQTLGQGPEFLTYFQNEAQLEKSRLLSDRFSAERPKGSFSTLEIQRTEQGDSAMYLCASSPLGQGGTEAFFGQGTRLTVV.

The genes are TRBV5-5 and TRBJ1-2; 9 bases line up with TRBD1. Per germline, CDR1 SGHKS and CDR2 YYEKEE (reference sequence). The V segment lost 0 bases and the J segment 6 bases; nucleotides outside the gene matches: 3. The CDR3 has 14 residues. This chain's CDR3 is CASSLVTGGHGYTF. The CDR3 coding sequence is TGTGCCAGCAGCTTGGTAACAGGGGGCCATGGCTACACCTTC.

CDR3 region: CATSDHQGLRNEQFF. The CDR3 coding sequence is TGTGCCACCAGTGATCACCAGGGGTTGAGGAATGAGCAGTTCTTC. The chain carries TRBV24-1 and TRBJ2-1, with D perhaps TRBD1 (6 bases). There are 15 residues in the CDR3. Germline V CDR1 and CDR2: KGHDR, SFDVKD. Between the trimmed V and J ends, which lost 3 bases and 7 bases, there was a span of 15 bases.

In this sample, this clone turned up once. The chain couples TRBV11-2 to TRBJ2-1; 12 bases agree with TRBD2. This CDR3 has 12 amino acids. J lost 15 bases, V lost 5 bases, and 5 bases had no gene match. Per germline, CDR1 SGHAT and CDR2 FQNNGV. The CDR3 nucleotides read TGTGCCAGCAGCCCTAGCGGGAGGGAACTGTTCTTC. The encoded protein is CASSPSGRELFF.

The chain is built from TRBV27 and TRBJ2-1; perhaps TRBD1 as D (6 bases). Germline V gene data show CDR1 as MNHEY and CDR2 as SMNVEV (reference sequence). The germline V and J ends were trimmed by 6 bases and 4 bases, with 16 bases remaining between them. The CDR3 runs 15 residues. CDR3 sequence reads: CASSLSRGGYNEQFF. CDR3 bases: TGTGCCAGCAGCCTTTCCAGGGGTGGATACAATGAGCAGTTCTTC.

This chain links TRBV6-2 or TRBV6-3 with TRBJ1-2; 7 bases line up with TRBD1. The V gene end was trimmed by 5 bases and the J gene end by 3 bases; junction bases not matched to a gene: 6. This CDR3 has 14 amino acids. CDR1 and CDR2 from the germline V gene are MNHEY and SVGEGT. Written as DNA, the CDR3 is TGTGCCAGCAGTGCCCGGGACAGATACTATGGCTACACCTTC. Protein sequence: CASSARDRYYGYTF.

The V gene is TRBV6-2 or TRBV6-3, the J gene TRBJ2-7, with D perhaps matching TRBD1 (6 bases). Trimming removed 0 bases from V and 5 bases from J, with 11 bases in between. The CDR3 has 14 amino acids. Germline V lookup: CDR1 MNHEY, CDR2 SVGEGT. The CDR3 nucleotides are TGTGCCAGCAGTTACTCGGCCAGGGGCAACGAGCAGTACTTC. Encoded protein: CASSYSARGNEQYF.

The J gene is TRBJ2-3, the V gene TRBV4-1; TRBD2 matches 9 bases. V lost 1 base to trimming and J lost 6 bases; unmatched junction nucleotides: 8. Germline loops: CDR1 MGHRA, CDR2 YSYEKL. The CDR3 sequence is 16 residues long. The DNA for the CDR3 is TGCGCCAGCAGCCAAGGGAGACTAGCGGTGAGGGATACGCAGTATTTT. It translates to CASSQGRLAVRDTQYF.

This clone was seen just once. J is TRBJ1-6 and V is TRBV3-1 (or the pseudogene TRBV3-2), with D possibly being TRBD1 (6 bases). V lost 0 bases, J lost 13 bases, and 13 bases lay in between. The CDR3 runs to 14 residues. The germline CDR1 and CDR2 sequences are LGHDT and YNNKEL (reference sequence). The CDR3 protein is CASSQDTGWAPLHF. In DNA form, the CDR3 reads TGTGCCAGCAGCCAAGATACAGGGTGGGCTCCCCTCCACTTT.

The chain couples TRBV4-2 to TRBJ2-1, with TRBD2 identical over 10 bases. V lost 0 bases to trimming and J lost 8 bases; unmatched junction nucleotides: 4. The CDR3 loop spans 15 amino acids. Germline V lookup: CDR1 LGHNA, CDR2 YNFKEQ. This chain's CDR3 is CASSQESGRADEQFF. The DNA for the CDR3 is TGTGCCAGCAGCCAAGAAAGCGGGAGGGCGGATGAGCAGTTCTTC.

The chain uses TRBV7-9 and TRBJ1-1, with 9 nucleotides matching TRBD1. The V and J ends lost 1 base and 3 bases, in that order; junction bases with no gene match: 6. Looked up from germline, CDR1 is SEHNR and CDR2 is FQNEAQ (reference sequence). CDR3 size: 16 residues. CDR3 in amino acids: CASSLGDREDDTEAFF. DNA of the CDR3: TGTGCCAGCAGCTTAGGGGACAGGGAAGATGACACTGAAGCTTTCTTT.

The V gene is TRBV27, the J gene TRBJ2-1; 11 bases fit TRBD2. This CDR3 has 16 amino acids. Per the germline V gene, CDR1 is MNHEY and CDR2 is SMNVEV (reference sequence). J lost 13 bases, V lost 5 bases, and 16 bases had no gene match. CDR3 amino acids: CASSTFGLAGADAQFF. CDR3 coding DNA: TGTGCCAGCAGTACGTTCGGACTAGCGGGCGCCGATGCACAGTTCTTC.

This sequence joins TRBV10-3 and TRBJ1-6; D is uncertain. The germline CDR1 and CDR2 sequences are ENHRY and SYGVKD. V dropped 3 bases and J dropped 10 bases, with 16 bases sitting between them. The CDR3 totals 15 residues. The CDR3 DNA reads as TGTGCCATCAGTGAAATTCTGAAGGAGAACTCACCCCTCCACTTT. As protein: CAISEILKENSPLHF.